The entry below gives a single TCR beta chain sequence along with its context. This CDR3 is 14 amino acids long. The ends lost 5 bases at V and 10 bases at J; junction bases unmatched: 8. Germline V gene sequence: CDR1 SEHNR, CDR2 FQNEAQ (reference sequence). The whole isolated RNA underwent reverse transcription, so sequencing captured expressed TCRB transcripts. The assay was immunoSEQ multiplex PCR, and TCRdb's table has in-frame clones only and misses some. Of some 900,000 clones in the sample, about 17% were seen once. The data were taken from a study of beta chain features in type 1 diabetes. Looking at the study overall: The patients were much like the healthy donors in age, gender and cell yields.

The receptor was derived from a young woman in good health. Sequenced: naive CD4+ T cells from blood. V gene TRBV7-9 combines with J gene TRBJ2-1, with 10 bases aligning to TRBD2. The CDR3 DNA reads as TGTGCCAGCAGCCCTAGCGGGAGAATAAGGGAGCAGTTCTTC. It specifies CASSPSGRIREQFF.